The 21 T cell receptor beta chains in this list originate from one sample, sequenced in a study of early T cells in non-severe SARS-CoV-2 infection (dated by TCRdb to the early 2020s). The library was built by means of 5' RACE. This sample was sequenced with a NextSeq 500. TCRdb took the public reads, trimmed them with fastp at Q25, ran MiXCR for clone calling and kept in-frame beta chains. Each record represents a unique CDR3 protein, reported with the most common genes and DNA among its rows. Present in this sample are 25,000 to 35,000 distinct CDR3 sequences, around 5% of which were seen just once. Roughly 2.7% of the sample rests with the top ten. Sequences were obtained from whole blood. Every receptor here comes from an adult who was a healthcare worker with PCR-confirmed SARS-CoV-2 infection or an uninfected control (not recorded which).

This sequence joins TRBV7-8 and TRBJ2-3; tentative D call: TRBD1 (5 bases). The V gene's germline CDR1 is SGHVS and CDR2 FQNEAQ. The CDR3 consists of 16 residues. Trimming left V 2 bases short and J 0 bases short, with 12 bases between. The CDR3 protein is CASSLFRQTSTDTQYF. The CDR3 bases are TGTGCCAGCAGCTTATTCCGACAGACTAGCACAGATACGCAGTATTTT.

V gene TRBV11-1 combines with J gene TRBJ2-7; 7 bases map to TRBD2. CDR1 and CDR2 (germline): SGHAT, FQDESV (reference sequence). The CDR3 has 15 amino acids. Trimming at V came to 5 bases and at J to 3 bases, leaving 10 bases not matched to a gene. The CDR3 DNA reads as TGTGCCAGCAGCCTCGGCAGCGGGGCTAACTACGAGCAGTACTTC. Protein product: CASSLGSGANYEQYF.

This clonotype was found many times. The chain recombines TRBV5-4 with TRBJ2-3; TRBD1 aligns across 12 bases. The junction had 7 bases not matched to a gene; V was cut back by 3 bases and J by 5 bases. Germline CDR1 is SGHNT and CDR2 is YYREEE (reference sequence). The CDR3 sequence is 16 residues long. The CDR3 reads CASSYRRDRGRDTQYF. The CDR3 DNA reads as TGTGCCAGCAGCTACCGCCGGGACAGGGGGCGAGATACGCAGTATTTT.

This clonotype was detected a few times. The V call is TRBV12-3 or TRBV12-4, the J call TRBJ2-3, with 7 bases aligning to TRBD1. V was pared by 6 bases and J by 4 bases, with 7 bases of the junction left unmatched. The CDR3 has 14 amino acids. The CDR3 spells CASSRDSFSDTQYF. CDR3 nucleotide sequence: TGTGCCAGCAGCCGGGACAGTTTCTCAGATACGCAGTATTTT.

J is TRBJ2-1 and V is TRBV11-2, with 8 bases that match TRBD2. The V gene's germline CDR1 is SGHAT and CDR2 FQNNGV. The CDR3 is 16 residues long. J lost 1 base, V lost 4 bases, and 6 bases had no gene match. As DNA, the CDR3 is TGTGCCAGCAGCTCCTCAAGCGGGGGATCCTACAATGAGCAGTTCTTC. This sequence encodes CASSSSSGGSYNEQFF.

This clonotype was seen at least ten times. The rearrangement joins TRBV6-5 to TRBJ2-3; 8 bases fit TRBD2. Germline-derived CDR1 and CDR2 are MNHEY and SVGAGI. Trimming took 6 bases from V and 0 from J; bases not matched to a gene: 2. The CDR3 extends over 14 amino acids. DNA for the CDR3: TGTGCCAGCAGACAGCGGGGGAGCACAGATACGCAGTATTTT. Protein sequence: CASRQRGSTDTQYF.

The V gene is TRBV3-1, the J gene TRBJ2-1; no firm D call. Per the germline V gene, CDR1 is LGHDT and CDR2 is YNNKEL (reference sequence). The V and J ends lost 1 base and 0 bases respectively, with 7 bases between them. The CDR3 contains 15 residues. CDR3 nucleotide sequence: TGTGCCAGCAGCCAAGGGCTTCGCTCCTACAATGAGCAGTTCTTC. Translated: CASSQGLRSYNEQFF.

This clonotype was counted many times. The rearrangement uses TRBV12-3 or TRBV12-4 and TRBJ2-4, with 10 positions matching TRBD2. The CDR3 has 20 residues. V gave up 5 bases and J gave up 0 bases; unmatched junction bases: 16. The CDR3 DNA sequence: TGTGCCAGCAGTCCTAGGAAACTAGCGGGGAGCCTCTTAGCCAAAAACATTCAGTACTTC. It is translated as CASSPRKLAGSLLAKNIQYF.

This clonotype was seen only a few times. This chain joins TRBV7-9 and TRBJ2-1, with D unclear. The CDR3 is made up of 13 amino acids. Germline V lookup: CDR1 SEHNR, CDR2 FQNEAQ (reference sequence). Trimming cost V 0 bases and J 8 bases, with 8 bases left between them. CDR3 nucleotide sequence: TGTGCCAGCAGCTTAGCTAGGCTGGATGAGCAGTTCTTC. It specifies CASSLARLDEQFF.

This clonotype was counted only a few times. The gene calls are TRBV12-3 or TRBV12-4 and TRBJ2-4; 10 nucleotides match TRBD2. The V gene end was trimmed by 2 bases and the J gene end by 2 bases; junction bases not matched to a gene: 12. The CDR3 is made up of 19 amino acids. CDR3 protein: CASSLRASGRGKTKNIQYF. The CDR3 bases are TGTGCCAGCAGTTTACGAGCTAGCGGGAGAGGGAAGACCAAAAACATTCAGTACTTC.

This sequence joins TRBV7-3 and TRBJ1-1; 8 nucleotides match TRBD1. In germline, CDR1 is SGHTA, CDR2 FQGTGA. J was trimmed by 4 bases and V by 5 bases; bases with no gene match: 6. The CDR3 has 14 amino acids. The CDR3 loop is CASSPDRGGTEAFF. The CDR3 coding sequence is TGTGCCAGCAGCCCTGACAGGGGCGGCACTGAAGCTTTCTTT. Full variable domain (outside the CDR3, taken from reference TRBV7-3 and TRBJ1-1): GAGVSQTPSNKVTEKGKYVELRCDPISGHTALYWYRQSLGQGPEFLIYFQGTGAADDSGLPNDRFFAVRPEGSVSTLKIQRTERGDSAVYLCASSPDRGGTEAFFGQGTRLTVV.

In regard to this clonotype: A much larger clone sits a single nucleotide away, making a read error possible. The V gene is TRBV18, the J gene TRBJ1-1; the D is unclear. Trimming left V 8 bases short and J 5 bases short, with 12 bases between. The CDR3 contains 12 residues. Germline-derived CDR1 and CDR2 are KGHSH and LQKENI. CDR3 DNA sequence: TGTGCCAGCCCAAAGGCCGGGACTGAAGCTTTCTTT. Protein product: CASPKAGTEAFF.

This chain joins TRBV7-6 and TRBJ2-5; D not resolved. Germline CDR1 is SGHVS and CDR2 is FNYEAQ. V lost 5 bases to trimming and J lost 1 base, with 8 bases between them. The CDR3 length is 13 residues. The CDR3 region is CASSPATQETQYF. The CDR3 coding sequence is TGTGCCAGCAGCCCGGCTACCCAAGAGACCCAGTACTTC. The complete variable domain, with remaining parts taken from reference TRBV7-6 and TRBJ2-5, reads GAGVSQSPRYKVTKRGQDVALRCDPISGHVSLYWYRQALGQGPEFLTYFNYEAQQDKSGLPNDRFSAERPEGSISTLTIQRTEQRDSAMYRCASSPATQETQYFGPGTRLLVL.

The rearrangement uses TRBV11-2 and TRBJ1-1; 9 nucleotides align to TRBD1. Trimming at V came to 6 bases and at J to 0 bases, leaving 11 bases not matched to a gene. This CDR3 contains 17 residues. The germline V gene encodes CDR1 SGHAT and CDR2 FQNNGV. The CDR3 loop reads CASRSTGGALMNTEAFF. The CDR3 DNA is TGTGCCAGCAGATCCACAGGGGGCGCTTTAATGAACACTGAAGCTTTCTTT.

This clonotype was observed at least ten times. DNA of the CDR3: TGCAGTGCTCTAGCGGGGGTTAGCACAGATACGCAGTATTTT. It is translated as CSALAGVSTDTQYF. This chain uses TRBV20-1 with TRBJ2-3, with 10 bases fitting TRBD2. The CDR3 runs 14 residues. Germline lookup yields CDR1 DFQATT and CDR2 SNEGSKA (reference sequence). The trim removed 5 bases at V and 0 bases at J, leaving 2 bases unmatched.

This clonotype was picked up many times. V gene TRBV7-9 combines with J gene TRBJ1-2; D is perhaps TRBD1 (5 bases). V was shortened by 6 bases and J by 2 bases, with 28 bases between the two germline ends. Germline V gives CDR1 SEHNR, CDR2 FQNEAQ (reference sequence). This CDR3 spans 19 amino acids. In DNA, the CDR3 is TGTGCCAGCAGGAACAACTATGGGACTGACGAGGCCACGAACTATGGCTACACCTTC. Residues: CASRNNYGTDEATNYGYTF. The full variable domain, rest sourced from reference TRBV7-9 and TRBJ1-2, is DTGVSQNPRHKITKRGQNVTFRCDPISEHNRLYWYRQTLGQGPEFLTYFQNEAQLEKSRLLSDRFSAERPKGSFSTLEIQRTEQGDSAMYLCASRNNYGTDEATNYGYTFGSGTRLTVV.

At least ten counts were recorded for this clonotype. The chain couples TRBV12-3 or TRBV12-4 to TRBJ1-1, with 7 nucleotides matching TRBD1. V lost 5 bases to trimming and J lost 6 bases; unmatched junction nucleotides: 12. The length of the CDR3 is 15 residues. The CDR3 loop is CASSHVGQLASEAFF. The DNA of the CDR3 is TGTGCCAGCAGTCACGTGGGACAGCTTGCCTCTGAAGCTTTCTTT.

This clonotype occurred many times. The J gene is TRBJ2-1, the V gene TRBV5-3, with 7 bases that match TRBD2. TRBV5-3 counts as an open reading frame of uncertain function. The CDR3 totals 17 residues. V dropped 3 bases and J dropped 6; count of bases not matched to a gene: 15. The CDR3 DNA is TGTGCCAGAAGCTGTGGGGCTCGAGGACTAGGGTTCAATGAGCAGTTCTTC. Encoded protein: CARSCGARGLGFNEQFF.

In this sample, this clonotype turned up many times. The chain is built from TRBV14 and TRBJ2-1; D is ambiguous. The CDR3 runs to 16 residues. Trimming took 4 bases from V and 8 from J, leaving 21 bases between them. Germline loops: CDR1 SGHDN, CDR2 FVKESK. The CDR3, as DNA: TGTGCCAGCAGCCGCCGACAACCGGTCGGAATCGATGAGCAGTTCTTC. Amino acid sequence: CASSRRQPVGIDEQFF.

In its sample, this clonotype was seen a few times. The gene calls are TRBV7-9 and TRBJ2-3, with D tentatively TRBD1 or TRBD2 (5 bases each). The V gene's germline CDR1 is SEHNR and CDR2 FQNEAQ (reference sequence). V was cut by 4 bases and J by 9 bases, with 17 bases left in between. The CDR3 is 14 amino acids. The CDR3 here is CASSYSDPGDTQYF. CDR3 in DNA: TGTGCCAGCAGCTATTCTGACCCTGGGGACACGCAGTATTTT.

By share, this clonotype counts as medium-sized. The chain combines TRBV20-1 with TRBJ1-4; 10 bases agree with TRBD1. The CDR3 extends over 16 amino acids. Germline V gene sequence: CDR1 DFQATT, CDR2 SNEGSKA (reference sequence). With 4 bases clipped from V and 7 bases from J, the junction kept 12 bases outside the gene matches. CDR3 DNA sequence: TGCAGTGCTAAGTCCCGGGACAGGGGTTGGTCTGAAAAACTGTTTTTT. This translates into CSAKSRDRGWSEKLFF.